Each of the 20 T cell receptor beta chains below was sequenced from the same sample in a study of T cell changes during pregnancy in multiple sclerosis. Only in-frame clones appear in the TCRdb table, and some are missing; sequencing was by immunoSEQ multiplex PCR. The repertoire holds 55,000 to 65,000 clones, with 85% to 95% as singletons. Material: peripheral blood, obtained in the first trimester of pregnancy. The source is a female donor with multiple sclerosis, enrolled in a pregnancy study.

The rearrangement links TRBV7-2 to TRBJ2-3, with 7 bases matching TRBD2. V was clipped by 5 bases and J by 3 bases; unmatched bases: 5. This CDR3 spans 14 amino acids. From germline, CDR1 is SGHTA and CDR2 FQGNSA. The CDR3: CASSRGGGTDTQYF. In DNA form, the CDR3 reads TGTGCCAGCAGCCGTGGCGGGGGTACAGATACGCAGTATTTT.

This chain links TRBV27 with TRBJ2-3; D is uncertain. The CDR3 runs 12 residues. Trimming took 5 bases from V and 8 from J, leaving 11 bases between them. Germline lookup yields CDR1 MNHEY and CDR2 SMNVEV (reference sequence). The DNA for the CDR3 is TGTGCCAGCAGTCCCGACGGCGGTACGCAGTATTTT. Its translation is CASSPDGGTQYF.

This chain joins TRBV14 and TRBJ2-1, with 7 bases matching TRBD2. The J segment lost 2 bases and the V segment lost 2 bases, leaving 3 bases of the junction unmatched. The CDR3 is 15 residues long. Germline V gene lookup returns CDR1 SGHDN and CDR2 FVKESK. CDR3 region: CASSQLTSPYNEQFF. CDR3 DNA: TGTGCCAGCAGCCAATTGACTAGCCCCTACAATGAGCAGTTCTTC. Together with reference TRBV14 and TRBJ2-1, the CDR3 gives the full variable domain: EAGVTQFPSHSVIEKGQTVTLRCDPISGHDNLYWYRRVMGKEIKFLLHFVKESKQDESGMPNNRFLAERTGGTYSTLKVQPAELEDSGVYFCASSQLTSPYNEQFFGPGTRLTVL.

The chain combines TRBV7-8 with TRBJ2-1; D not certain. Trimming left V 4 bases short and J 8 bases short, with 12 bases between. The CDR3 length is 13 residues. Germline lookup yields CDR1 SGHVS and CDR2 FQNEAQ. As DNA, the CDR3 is TGTGCCAGCAGCTCCTCTAATGCGTATGAGCAGTTCTTC. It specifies CASSSSNAYEQFF.

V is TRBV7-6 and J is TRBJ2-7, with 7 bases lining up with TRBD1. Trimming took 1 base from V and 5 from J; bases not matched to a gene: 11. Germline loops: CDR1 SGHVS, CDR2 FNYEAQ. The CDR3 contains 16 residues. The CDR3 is CASSLEPTGMEDEQYF. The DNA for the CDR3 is TGTGCCAGCAGCTTAGAACCGACAGGGATGGAGGACGAGCAGTACTTC.

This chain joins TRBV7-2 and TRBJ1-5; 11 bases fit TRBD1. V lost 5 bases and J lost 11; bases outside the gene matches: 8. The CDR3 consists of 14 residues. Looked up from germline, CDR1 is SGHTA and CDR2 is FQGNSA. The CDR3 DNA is TGTGCCAGCAGCCCGGACAGGGGGCTGAGGGCCCAGCATTTT. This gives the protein CASSPDRGLRAQHF.

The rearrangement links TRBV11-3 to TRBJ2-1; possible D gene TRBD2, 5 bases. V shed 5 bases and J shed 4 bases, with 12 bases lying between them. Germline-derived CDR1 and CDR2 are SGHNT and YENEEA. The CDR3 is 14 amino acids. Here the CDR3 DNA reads TGTGCCAGCAGCCGAGCGGCGGCTTACAATGAGCAGTTCTTC. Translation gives CASSRAAAYNEQFF.

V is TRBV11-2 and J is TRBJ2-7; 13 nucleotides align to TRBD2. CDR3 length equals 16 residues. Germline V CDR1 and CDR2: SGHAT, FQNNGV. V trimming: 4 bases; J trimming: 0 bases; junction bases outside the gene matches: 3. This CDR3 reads CASSYRTSGGSYEQYF. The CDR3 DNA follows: TGTGCCAGCAGCTACCGGACTAGCGGGGGCTCCTACGAGCAGTACTTC.

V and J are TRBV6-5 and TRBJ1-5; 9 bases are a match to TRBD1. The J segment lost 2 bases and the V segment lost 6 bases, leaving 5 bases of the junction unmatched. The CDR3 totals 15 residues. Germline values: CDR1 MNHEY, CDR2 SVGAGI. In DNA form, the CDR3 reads TGTGCCAGCAGACTCCGACAGGGGGGCAATCAGCCCCAGCATTTT. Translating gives CASRLRQGGNQPQHF.

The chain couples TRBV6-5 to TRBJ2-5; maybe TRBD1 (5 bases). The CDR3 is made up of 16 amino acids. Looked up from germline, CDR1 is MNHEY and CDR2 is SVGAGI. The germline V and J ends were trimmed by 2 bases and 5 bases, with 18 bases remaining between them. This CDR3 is CASSYHRTRWGETQYF. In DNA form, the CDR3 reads TGTGCCAGCAGTTACCATCGGACAAGGTGGGGCGAGACCCAGTACTTC.

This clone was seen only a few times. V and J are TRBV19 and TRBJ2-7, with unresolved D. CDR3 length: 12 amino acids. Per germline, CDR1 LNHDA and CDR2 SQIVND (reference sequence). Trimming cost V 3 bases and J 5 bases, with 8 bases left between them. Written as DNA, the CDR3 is TGTGCCAGTAGTATCGGTGGTGACGAGCAGTACTTC. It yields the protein CASSIGGDEQYF.

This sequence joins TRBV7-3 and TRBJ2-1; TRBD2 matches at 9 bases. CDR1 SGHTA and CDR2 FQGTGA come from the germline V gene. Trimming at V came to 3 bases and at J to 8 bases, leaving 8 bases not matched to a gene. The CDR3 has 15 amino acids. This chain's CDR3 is CASSFIGGGADEQFF. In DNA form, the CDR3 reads TGTGCCAGCAGCTTCATCGGCGGGGGGGCCGATGAGCAGTTCTTC.

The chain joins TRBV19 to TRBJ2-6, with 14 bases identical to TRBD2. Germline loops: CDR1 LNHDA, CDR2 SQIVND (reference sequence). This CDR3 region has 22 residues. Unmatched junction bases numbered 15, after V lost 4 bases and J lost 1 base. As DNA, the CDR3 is TGTGCCAGTAGTAACCCTCCATGGACTAGCGGGGGGCTCCTTTCTGGGGCCAACGTCCTGACTTTC. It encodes CASSNPPWTSGGLLSGANVLTF.

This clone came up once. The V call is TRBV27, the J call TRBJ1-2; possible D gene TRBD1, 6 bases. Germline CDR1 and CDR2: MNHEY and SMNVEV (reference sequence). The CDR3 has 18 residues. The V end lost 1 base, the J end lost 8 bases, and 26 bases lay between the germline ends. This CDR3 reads CASSLWGGTHRVGHGYTF. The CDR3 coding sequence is TGTGCCAGCAGTTTATGGGGGGGAACTCACAGGGTAGGTCACGGCTACACCTTC.

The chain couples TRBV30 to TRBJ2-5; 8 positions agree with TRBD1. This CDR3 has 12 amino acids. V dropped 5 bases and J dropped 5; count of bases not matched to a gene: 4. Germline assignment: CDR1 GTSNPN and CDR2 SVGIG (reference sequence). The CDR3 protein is CAWDRGGETQYF. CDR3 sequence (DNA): TGTGCCTGGGACAGGGGTGGGGAGACCCAGTACTTC.

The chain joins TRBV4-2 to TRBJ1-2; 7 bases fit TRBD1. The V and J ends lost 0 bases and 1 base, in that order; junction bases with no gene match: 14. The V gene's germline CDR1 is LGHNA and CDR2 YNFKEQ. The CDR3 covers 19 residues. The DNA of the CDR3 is TGTGCCAGCAGCCAAGAGGCAGGGGGAGCAAGGGGGATTAACTATGGCTACACCTTC. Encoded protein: CASSQEAGGARGINYGYTF.

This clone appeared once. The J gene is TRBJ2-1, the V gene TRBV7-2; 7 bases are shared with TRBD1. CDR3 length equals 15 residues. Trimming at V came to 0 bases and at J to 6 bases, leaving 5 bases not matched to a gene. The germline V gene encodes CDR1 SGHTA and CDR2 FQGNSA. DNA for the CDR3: TGTGCCAGCAGCTTAGCGGGGACAGCCCTCAATGAGCAGTTCTTC. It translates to CASSLAGTALNEQFF. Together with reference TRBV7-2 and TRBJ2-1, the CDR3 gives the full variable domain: GAGVSQSPSNKVTEKGKDVELRCDPISGHTALYWYRQSLGQGLEFLIYFQGNSAPDKSGLPSDRFSAERTGGSVSTLTIQRTQQEDSAVYLCASSLAGTALNEQFFGPGTRLTVL.

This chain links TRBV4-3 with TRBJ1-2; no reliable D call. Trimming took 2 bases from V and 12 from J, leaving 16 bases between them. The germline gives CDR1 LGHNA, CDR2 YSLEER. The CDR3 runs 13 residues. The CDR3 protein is CASSQLQSSWHTF. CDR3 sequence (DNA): TGCGCCAGCAGCCAACTACAGTCGTCCTGGCACACCTTC.

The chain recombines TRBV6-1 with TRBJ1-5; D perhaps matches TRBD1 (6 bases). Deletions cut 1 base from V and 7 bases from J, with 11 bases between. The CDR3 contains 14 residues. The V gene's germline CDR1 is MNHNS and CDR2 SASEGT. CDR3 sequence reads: CASSEGTVGQPQHF. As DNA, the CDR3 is TGTGCCAGCAGTGAAGGGACAGTAGGACAGCCCCAGCATTTT.

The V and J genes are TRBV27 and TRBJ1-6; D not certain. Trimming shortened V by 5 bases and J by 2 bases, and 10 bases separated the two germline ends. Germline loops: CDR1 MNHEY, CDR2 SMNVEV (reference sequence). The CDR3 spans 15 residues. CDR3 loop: CASSQPGAYNSPLHF. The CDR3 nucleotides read TGTGCCAGCAGTCAGCCCGGAGCCTATAATTCACCCCTCCACTTT.